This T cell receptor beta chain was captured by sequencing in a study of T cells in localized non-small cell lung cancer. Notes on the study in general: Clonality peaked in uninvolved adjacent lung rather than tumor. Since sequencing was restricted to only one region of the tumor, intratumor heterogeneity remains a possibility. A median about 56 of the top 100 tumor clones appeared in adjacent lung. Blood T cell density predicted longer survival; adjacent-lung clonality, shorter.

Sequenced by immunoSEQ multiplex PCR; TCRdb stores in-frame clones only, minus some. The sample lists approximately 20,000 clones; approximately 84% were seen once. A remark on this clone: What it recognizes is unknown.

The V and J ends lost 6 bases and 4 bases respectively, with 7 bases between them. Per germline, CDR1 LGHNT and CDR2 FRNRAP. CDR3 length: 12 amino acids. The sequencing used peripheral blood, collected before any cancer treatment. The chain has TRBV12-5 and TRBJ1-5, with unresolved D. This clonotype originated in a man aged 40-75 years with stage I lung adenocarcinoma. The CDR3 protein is CASGQMNQPQHF. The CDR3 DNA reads TGTGCTAGTGGCCAGATGAATCAGCCCCAGCATTTT.